This T cell receptor beta chain comes out of a study of shared clonotypes between healthy human individuals. Across the whole study: A donor's plate count was three for CD4 naive and three for CD4 memory; CD8 naive had two and CD8 memory one.

Trimming left V 5 bases short and J 4 bases short, with 9 bases between. The CDR3 sequence is 12 residues long. CDR1 SGHNT and CDR2 YYREEE come from the germline V gene (reference sequence). Whole-study findings and limits: Among non-shared clonotypes, generation probabilities were lower than among those shared by all four donors.

For this clone: Its matching antigen is unknown.

In the original processing: ImmunoSEQ output lacked quality scores and full-length reads, limiting matched filtering. Data came from immunoSEQ multiplex PCR; TCRdb stores just in-frame clones and leaves some out. V and J calls and clone size are copied from that table; D and trimming were computed from the DNA. The sample has approximately 720,000 clones; 60% to 80% are singletons. The chain joins TRBV5-4 to TRBJ2-5, with a tentative D call TRBD2 (7 bases). The origin of this receptor is a woman in her 30s in good health. The sequencing input was memory CD4+ T cells sorted from blood. Subset meaning: CD45RA-negative fraction. The CDR3 reads CASRGGGETQYF. The CDR3 nucleotides are TGTGCCAGCAGAGGGGGGGGAGAGACCCAGTACTTC.